Sequencing of this T cell receptor (beta chain) was carried out in a study of cytomegalovirus exposure and HLA in healthy donors. General study findings and limits: It was shown in a later analysis that HLA-associated TCR beta chains were more clonally expanded than other, equally common chains.

Trimming took 5 bases from V and 0 from J; bases not matched to a gene: 6. CDR3 length: 15 amino acids. Germline lookup yields CDR1 SQVTM and CDR2 ANQGSEA. Note on this clone: Its target is unknown.

The PCR employed 60 Vbeta primers together with 13 Jbeta primers. Only in-frame clones appear in the TCRdb table, and some are missing; sequencing was by immunoSEQ multiplex PCR. The table shows 220,000 or so clones, with about 70% occurring only once. Specimen: PBMCs. The chain has TRBV29-1 and TRBJ1-3, with TRBD1 matching over 8 bases. This TCR was recovered from a woman under 40 in good health and CMV-seronegative. CDR3 DNA: TGCAGCGTTATGGCAGGGGGCTTCTCTGGAAACACCATATATTTT. Its translation is CSVMAGGFSGNTIYF.